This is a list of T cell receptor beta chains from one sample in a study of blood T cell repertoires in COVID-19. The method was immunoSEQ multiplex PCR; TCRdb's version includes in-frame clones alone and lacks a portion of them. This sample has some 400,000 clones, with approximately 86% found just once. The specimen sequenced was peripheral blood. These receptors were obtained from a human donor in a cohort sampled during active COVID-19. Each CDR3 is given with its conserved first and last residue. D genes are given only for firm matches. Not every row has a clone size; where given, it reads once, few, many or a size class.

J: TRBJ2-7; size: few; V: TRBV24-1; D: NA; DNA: TGTGCCACCAGTGACTCGGGACTCCCGGACGAGCAGTACTTC; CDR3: CATSDSGLPDEQYF
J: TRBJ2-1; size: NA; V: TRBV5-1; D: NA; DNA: TGCGCCAGCAGCTCCGACAGGAACAATGAGCAGTTCTTC; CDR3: CASSSDRNNEQFF
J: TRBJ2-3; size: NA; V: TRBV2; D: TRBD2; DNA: TGTGCCAGCAGTGGGAGACTAGCGGGGGGCACAGATACGCAGTATTTT; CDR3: CASSGRLAGGTDTQYF
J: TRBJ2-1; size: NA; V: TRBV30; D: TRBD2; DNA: TGTGCCTGGAGTGTACGGGTATCCGGACTAGTCCAAACTGAGCAGTTCTTC; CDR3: CAWSVRVSGLVQTEQFF
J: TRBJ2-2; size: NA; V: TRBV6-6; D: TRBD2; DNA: TGTGCCAGCAGCCGTCAAGCGGGGGAAGACACCGGGGAGCTGTTTTTT; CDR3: CASSRQAGEDTGELFF
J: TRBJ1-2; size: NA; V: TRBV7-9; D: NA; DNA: TGTGCCAGCAGCTTACAGGGGAATAACTATGGCTACACCTTC; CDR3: CASSLQGNNYGYTF
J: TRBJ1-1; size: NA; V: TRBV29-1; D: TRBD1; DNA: TGCAGCGTTGAAGATGGAACAGGGGCCTTTGAAGCTTTCTTT; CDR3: CSVEDGTGAFEAFF
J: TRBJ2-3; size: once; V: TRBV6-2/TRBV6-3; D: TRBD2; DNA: TGTGCCAGCAGTCCCCCAGCGGGGGGCGGGACAGATACGCAGTATTTT; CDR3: CASSPPAGGGTDTQYF
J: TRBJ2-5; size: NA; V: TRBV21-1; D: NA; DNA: TGTGCCAGCAGCAAAGAGGCGGGGCTGATACAAGAGACCCAGTACTTC; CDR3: CASSKEAGLIQETQYF
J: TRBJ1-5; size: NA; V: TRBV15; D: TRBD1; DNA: TGTGCCACCAGCAGAAACAGGGGGACAAATCAGCCCCAGCATTTT; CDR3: CATSRNRGTNQPQHF
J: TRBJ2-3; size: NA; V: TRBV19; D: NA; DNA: TGTGCCAGTAGTATAAATGTAGCGGTCCAAACAGATACGCAGTATTTT; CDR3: CASSINVAVQTDTQYF